These T cell receptor beta chains were read from a single sample in a study of shared clonotypes between healthy human individuals. Profiled with immunoSEQ multiplex PCR; TCRdb holds only in-frame clones, not every one. The sample has roughly 2 million clones, about 95% seen once. The material sequenced was naive CD8+ T cells sorted from blood. All receptors come from a man in his late teens or twenties in good health. Both conserved end residues are part of each CDR3. A D gene is named only where the DNA matches it firmly. Some rows have no size entry. The others give once, few or many, or a class for an expanded clone.

clone_size	v_call	d_call	j_call	cdr3_aa	cdr3_nt
NA	TRBV7-8	TRBD1	TRBJ1-5	CASSWGQISNQPQHF	TGTGCCAGCAGCTGGGGACAGATCAGCAATCAGCCCCAGCATTTT
NA	TRBV27	NA	TRBJ1-1	CASSFRPQGTEAFF	TGTGCCAGCAGTTTTAGGCCCCAAGGGACTGAAGCTTTCTTT
NA	TRBV6-1	NA	TRBJ2-6	CASSEALGRAGANVLTF	TGTGCCAGCAGTGAAGCGCTAGGAAGGGCTGGGGCCAACGTCCTGACTTTC
NA	TRBV11-2	TRBD1	TRBJ1-1	CASSLDYTTGVWTEAFF	TGTGCCAGCAGCTTAGATTATACGACAGGGGTTTGGACTGAAGCTTTCTTT
NA	TRBV5-6	TRBD2	TRBJ2-1	CASSLLAGVYNEQFF	TGTGCCAGCAGCTTGCTAGCGGGAGTTTACAATGAGCAGTTCTTC
NA	TRBV6-1	TRBD1	TRBJ2-5	CASSEAGAGGTPQYF	TGTGCCAGCAGTGAAGCGGGGGCAGGGGGCACCCCCCAGTACTTC
NA	TRBV7-6	TRBD2	TRBJ2-7	CASSQGSSGGYEQYF	TGTGCCAGCAGTCAGGGGTCCAGCGGGGGGTACGAGCAGTACTTC
NA	TRBV28	TRBD1	TRBJ1-2	CASSSPGQGVDYGYTF	TGTGCCAGCAGTTCCCCGGGACAGGGGGTGGACTATGGCTACACCTTC
NA	TRBV18	TRBD1	TRBJ2-1	CASSGDSNEQFF	TGTGCCAGCTCAGGGGACAGCAATGAGCAGTTCTTC
NA	TRBV9	NA	TRBJ2-2	CASSVEAGGELFF	TGTGCCAGCAGCGTAGAGGCAGGCGGGGAGCTGTTTTTT
NA	TRBV6-5	NA	TRBJ2-1	CASSYSAGGNEQFF	TGTGCCAGCAGTTACTCGGCAGGGGGGAATGAGCAGTTCTTC
NA	TRBV11-3	NA	TRBJ2-1	CASSLGGVENGQFF	TGTGCCAGCAGCTTGGGGGGAGTTGAGAATGGGCAGTTCTTC
NA	TRBV5-1	TRBD1	TRBJ1-1	CASSQGDTEAFF	TGCGCCAGCAGCCAGGGGGACACTGAAGCTTTCTTT
NA	TRBV7-9	TRBD1	TRBJ1-5	CASSLAQGADQPQHF	TGTGCCAGCAGCTTAGCACAGGGGGCTGATCAGCCCCAGCATTTT
NA	TRBV4-3	TRBD1	TRBJ1-1	CASSRETGDTEAFF	TGCGCCAGCAGCCGGGAGACAGGGGACACTGAAGCTTTCTTT
NA	TRBV4-1	NA	TRBJ1-1	CASSQDPYTEAFF	TGCGCCAGCAGCCAAGATCCCTACACTGAAGCTTTCTTT
NA	TRBV9	NA	TRBJ1-4	CASSPSAVTNEKLFF	TGTGCCAGCAGCCCATCAGCAGTAACTAATGAAAAACTGTTTTTT
NA	TRBV5-4	TRBD2	TRBJ2-1	CASSLLAGGPDEQFF	TGTGCCAGCAGCTTGCTAGCGGGAGGGCCGGATGAGCAGTTCTTC
once	TRBV13	NA	TRBJ1-2	CASSGTGTPSANYGYTF	TGTGCCAGCAGCGGTACAGGGACCCCTTCTGCTAACTATGGCTACACCTTC
few	TRBV7-2	TRBD2	TRBJ2-7	CASSLEPSGSYEQYF	TGTGCCAGCAGCTTAGAGCCTAGCGGGAGCTACGAGCAGTACTTC
NA	TRBV27	TRBD1	TRBJ1-2	CASSPQGAGLGYTF	TGTGCCAGCAGTCCCCAGGGGGCTGGACTTGGCTACACCTTC
NA	TRBV30	NA	TRBJ2-3	CAWNQVMHTDTQYF	TGTGCCTGGAACCAGGTTATGCACACAGATACGCAGTATTTT
NA	TRBV9	TRBD1	TRBJ2-7	CASSGPGQRSYEQYF	TGTGCCAGCAGCGGACCGGGACAGCGATCCTACGAGCAGTACTTC
NA	TRBV28	TRBD1	TRBJ1-3	CASNGQGLLTGNTIYF	TGTGCCAGCAACGGACAGGGGTTGCTAACCGGAAACACCATATATTTT
NA	TRBV6-1	NA	TRBJ2-7	CASSLRTYEQYF	TGTGCCAGCAGCCTTAGAACCTACGAGCAGTACTTC
once	TRBV5-5	NA	TRBJ1-6	CASSRDFAGNSPLHF	TGTGCCAGCAGCAGGGACTTTGCGGGTAATTCACCCCTCCACTTT
NA	TRBV11-2	NA	TRBJ2-7	CASSFRVSYEQYF	TGTGCCAGCAGCTTTAGGGTTTCCTACGAGCAGTACTTC
NA	TRBV9	NA	TRBJ1-1	CASSEGKNTEAFF	TGTGCCAGCAGCGAAGGCAAGAACACTGAAGCTTTCTTT
NA	TRBV27	NA	TRBJ2-1	CASSLSGASSYNEQFF	TGTGCCAGCAGTTTATCTGGGGCCAGCTCCTACAATGAGCAGTTCTTC
NA	TRBV6-1	NA	TRBJ2-3	CASGSESTDTQYF	TGTGCCAGCGGCAGCGAGAGCACAGATACGCAGTATTTT
NA	TRBV27	NA	TRBJ2-1	CASSWAKALAYNEQFF	TGTGCCAGCAGTTGGGCCAAAGCCCTAGCCTACAATGAGCAGTTCTTC
NA	TRBV11-2	NA	TRBJ2-7	CASSRSGLAYEQYF	TGTGCCAGCAGCAGAAGCGGTCTAGCCTACGAGCAGTACTTC
NA	TRBV19	TRBD2	TRBJ2-3	CASSIKWREGTDTQYF	TGTGCCAGTAGTATTAAATGGCGGGAGGGAACAGATACGCAGTATTTT
NA	TRBV27	NA	TRBJ2-3	CASSLSGVASSTDTQYF	TGTGCCAGCAGTTTATCGGGTGTCGCGAGTAGCACAGATACGCAGTATTTT
NA	TRBV7-6	NA	TRBJ2-7	CASSLRDNSYEQYF	TGTGCCAGCAGCCTTCGGGACAACTCCTACGAGCAGTACTTC
NA	TRBV18	NA	TRBJ2-2	CASSPQGNWAGELFF	TGTGCCAGCTCACCACAGGGGAATTGGGCCGGGGAGCTGTTTTTT
NA	TRBV10-2	TRBD1	TRBJ2-7	CASSDPNRGLLRYEQYF	TGCGCCAGCAGTGATCCAAACAGGGGGCTTTTGAGGTACGAGCAGTACTTC
NA	TRBV5-6	NA	TRBJ1-2	CASSFMPKVHYGYTF	TGTGCCAGCAGCTTTATGCCCAAGGTACACTATGGCTACACCTTC
NA	TRBV6-4	TRBD2	TRBJ2-1	CASSDRRTSGTDNEQFF	TGTGCCAGCAGTGACCGACGGACTAGCGGGACTGACAATGAGCAGTTCTTC
NA	TRBV30	NA	TRBJ1-1	CAWFSGVGEAFF	TGTGCCTGGTTCAGTGGAGTGGGTGAAGCTTTCTTT
NA	TRBV2	NA	TRBJ2-1	CASSEYGEGGRANEQFF	TGTGCCAGCAGTGAATACGGTGAGGGGGGCAGGGCCAATGAGCAGTTCTTC
NA	TRBV5-1	NA	TRBJ2-3	CASSLAAGGSDTQYF	TGCGCCAGCAGCTTGGCGGCAGGGGGGTCGGATACGCAGTATTTT
NA	TRBV9	TRBD1	TRBJ2-1	CASSVDETGGFNEQFF	TGTGCCAGCAGCGTAGACGAGACAGGGGGTTTCAATGAGCAGTTCTTC
NA	TRBV7-9	TRBD1	TRBJ2-3	CASSLVIQGETQYF	TGTGCCAGCAGCTTAGTGATACAGGGGGAGACGCAGTATTTT
NA	TRBV20-1	NA	TRBJ1-1	CSAEAGTLAFF	TGCAGTGCAGAGGCGGGGACCTTGGCTTTCTTT
NA	TRBV28	TRBD1	TRBJ2-1	CASSQGTGLNNEQFF	TGTGCCAGCAGTCAAGGGACAGGGCTAAACAATGAGCAGTTCTTC
NA	TRBV5-8	NA	TRBJ1-6	CASSLPGVPGNSPLHF	TGTGCCAGCAGCTTGCCTGGTGTACCGGGTAATTCACCCCTCCACTTT
NA	TRBV4-1	NA	TRBJ2-5	CASSQEGRESETQYF	TGCGCCAGCAGCCAAGAAGGCCGCGAGTCCGAGACCCAGTACTTC
once	TRBV5-1	TRBD2	TRBJ2-7	CASSWSSGSSYVDEQYF	TGCGCCAGCAGCTGGTCTAGCGGGAGTTCTTACGTCGACGAGCAGTACTTC
NA	TRBV7-6	NA	TRBJ2-1	CASSLRGGSSYNEQFF	TGTGCCAGCAGCTTACGAGGGGGGAGCTCCTACAATGAGCAGTTCTTC
NA	TRBV11-2	TRBD2	TRBJ2-5	CASTLQGLAGETQYF	TGTGCCAGCACCCTCCAGGGACTAGCGGGAGAGACCCAGTACTTC
NA	TRBV6-5	NA	TRBJ2-1	CASSAGTSSYNEQFF	TGTGCCAGCAGCGCCGGGACCTCCTCCTACAATGAGCAGTTCTTC
NA	TRBV28	TRBD1	TRBJ2-6	CASSLDPGQGSGANVLTF	TGTGCCAGCAGTTTAGACCCGGGACAGGGCTCTGGGGCCAACGTCCTGACTTTC
NA	TRBV5-6	NA	TRBJ2-7	CASSLAEGLSYEQYF	TGTGCCAGCAGCTTGGCGGAGGGACTCTCCTACGAGCAGTACTTC
NA	TRBV11-2	TRBD1	TRBJ2-7	CASSLDTGKWDRGYEQYF	TGTGCCAGCAGCTTAGATACCGGGAAGTGGGACAGGGGATATGAGCAGTACTTC
NA	TRBV6-1	NA	TRBJ1-6	CASSESGRSSYNSPLHF	TGTGCCAGCAGTGAATCAGGCAGGAGCTCCTATAATTCACCCCTCCACTTT
once	TRBV7-9	TRBD2	TRBJ2-3	CASSPGLGTDTQYF	TGTGCCAGCAGCCCAGGACTAGGAACAGATACGCAGTATTTT
NA	TRBV2	TRBD2	TRBJ2-5	CASSIRTSGRLETQYF	TGTGCCAGCAGTATTCGGACTAGCGGAAGACTAGAGACCCAGTACTTC
once	TRBV27	TRBD2	TRBJ2-7	CASSQRGAYEQYF	TGTGCCAGCAGTCAGCGGGGGGCCTACGAGCAGTACTTC
NA	TRBV2	NA	TRBJ1-1	CARGGDSLNTEAFF	TGTGCCAGGGGGGGAGATTCTTTGAACACTGAAGCTTTCTTT